These T cell receptor beta chains were read from a single sample in a study of regulatory T cells in long-lasting Graves disease. MiXCR, applied by TCRdb to the multiplex PCR reads, yields one record per CDR3 protein. The sample lists around 450,000 distinct CDR3 sequences, around 15% seen once, with 9% to 15% in the top ten. These data are also associated with another study on T cells in Graves' hyperthyroidism and ophthalmopathy.

This specimen consisted of peripheral blood mononuclear cells (PBMCs), obtained at new diagnosis, from a patient treated with antithyroid drugs. These receptor sequences come from a man between 35 and 55 years old with Graves disease. CDR3s leave out the opening cysteine and the closing phenylalanine or tryptophan. Fields, in order: J gene, V gene, CDR3 length, CDR3 protein.

TRBJ1-5	TRBV6-2/TRBV6-3	13	ASRLGQGGNQPQH
TRBJ1-2	TRBV24-1	13	ATSDPTTGRDGYT
TRBJ2-3	TRBV7-8	13	ASSLVRRVADTQY
TRBJ2-7	TRBV9	11	ASSVGGSYEQY
TRBJ1-6	TRBV7-9	9	ASSRDSPLH
TRBJ2-1	TRBV7-9	15	ASSLVWRGRTQETQH
TRBJ2-7	TRBV7-9	11	ASSFKGTHEQY
TRBJ1-6	TRBV6-1	12	ASGRGQGSSPLH
TRBJ2-3	TRBV6-2/TRBV6-3	15	ASTPGTSGRGADTQY
TRBJ1-1	TRBV28	11	ASTIFGGTEAF
TRBJ2-7	TRBV19	14	ASSIRLANGGYEQY
TRBJ2-2	TRBV11-1	12	ASSLAFPTGELF
TRBJ2-1	TRBV2	11	ASSGTGESEQF
TRBJ2-1	TRBV30	10	AWSAFRNEQF
TRBJ2-7	TRBV11-3	13	ASSAGLAGLYEQY
TRBJ1-1	TRBV7-9	12	ASSLEVFNTEAF
TRBJ1-1	TRBV30	10	ACNLRALEAF
TRBJ2-3	TRBV24-1	12	ATSETLGHVTQY
TRBJ2-1	TRBV6-5	15	ASSYSIWTSEYNEQF
TRBJ2-5	TRBV11-2	12	ASSLEASFGTQY
TRBJ2-3	TRBV3-1	14	ASSPGLAGDLGTQY
TRBJ2-5	TRBV29-1	14	SVEGGGNLAEETQY
TRBJ2-7	TRBV9	12	ASSARDGPYEQY
TRBJ2-1	TRBV20-1	14	SANDRSGSSCNEQF
TRBJ2-7	TRBV5-1	10	ASSTPSYEQY
TRBJ2-1	TRBV28	14	ASSPRLAVSHNEQF
TRBJ2-7	TRBV4-1	14	ASSLEIAGGMREQY
TRBJ1-4	TRBV29-1	11	SVSRGLEEKLF
TRBJ1-2	TRBV2	12	ASSELTAQNGYT
TRBJ2-3	TRBV12-3/TRBV12-4	13	ASSFKGLGTDTQY
TRBJ2-2	TRBV24-1	10	ATNQNTGELF
TRBJ1-3	TRBV3-1	14	ASSPYRSNGGNTIY
TRBJ2-7	TRBV6-1	11	ASSEHGGREQY
TRBJ2-5	TRBV5-1	14	ASSLRGREVRETQY
NA	TRBV10-3	10	AISADGDAQY
TRBJ2-1	TRBV30	12	AWSPTSDYNEQF
TRBJ2-2	TRBV24-1	10	ATGGFTGELF
TRBJ2-7	TRBV2	13	ASSEGGQGENEQY
TRBJ2-7	TRBV5-1	11	ASSRSGTYEQY
TRBJ2-1	TRBV28	15	ASSSLSGRAFYNEQF
TRBJ1-2	TRBV19	11	ASSIDRGYGYT
TRBJ2-2	TRBV6-5	17	ASSYFTPSGTTGTGELF
TRBJ1-1	TRBV11-2	10	AGAGTASEAF
TRBJ2-5	TRBV20-1	14	SARDSTSGTGETQY
TRBJ1-2	TRBV20-1	7	SADIRYT
TRBJ1-4	TRBV27	12	ASRSGGMNEKLF
TRBJ2-4	TRBV10-3	11	ATSTGEGNIQY
TRBJ2-7	TRBV19	12	ASSIATGPYEQY
TRBJ2-3	TRBV20-1	12	SARVAGGRDTQY
TRBJ1-4	TRBV5-1	13	ASSLVGTGNEKLF
TRBJ2-7	TRBV5-1	14	ASSPNTGQGGREQY
TRBJ2-7	TRBV20-1	13	SARGETRSSYEQY
TRBJ2-3	TRBV28	9	ASSLPDTQY
TRBJ1-1	TRBV20-1	10	SAEDRGTEAF